The 25 T cell receptor beta chains reported below all come from one sample, sequenced in a study of cytomegalovirus exposure and HLA in healthy donors. The PCR employed 60 Vbeta primers together with 13 Jbeta primers. Only in-frame clones appear in the TCRdb table, and some are missing; sequencing was by immunoSEQ multiplex PCR. Among some 190,000 clones, approximately 84% were seen once, and the ten largest hold around 1.4%. The material sequenced was PBMCs. The source is a girl between 5 and 17 years old in good health and CMV-seropositive.

This chain connects TRBV6-4 to TRBJ2-6, with 8 bases that match TRBD2. This CDR3 spans 17 amino acids. Germline loops: CDR1 MRHNA, CDR2 SNTAGT. The V gene end was trimmed by 4 bases and the J gene end by 4 bases; junction bases not matched to a gene: 9. The CDR3 DNA reads as TGTGCCAGCAGTGGGGGGACTAGTTCAACCGGGGCCAACGTCCTGACTTTC. It translates to CASSGGTSSTGANVLTF.

The chain carries TRBV11-2 and TRBJ2-5; possible D gene TRBD1, 6 bases. The CDR3 contains 15 residues. V lost 1 base to trimming and J lost 2 bases, with 11 bases between them. From germline, CDR1 is SGHAT and CDR2 FQNNGV. The chain's CDR3 is CASSLGWGQQETQYF. Here the CDR3 DNA reads TGTGCCAGCAGCTTAGGCTGGGGGCAGCAAGAGACCCAGTACTTC. The full variable domain, in which reference TRBV11-2 and TRBJ2-5 provide the parts outside the CDR3, is EAGVAQSPRYKIIEKRQSVAFWCNPISGHATLYWYQQILGQGPKLLIQFQNNGVVDDSQLPKDRFSAERLKGVDSTLKIQPAKLEDSAVYLCASSLGWGQQETQYFGPGTRLLVL.

In its sample, this clone was seen a few times. V gene TRBV19 combines with J gene TRBJ1-1; D is perhaps TRBD1 (5 bases). The CDR3 sequence is 16 residues long. V shed 5 bases and J shed 4 bases, with 20 bases lying between them. Germline assignment: CDR1 LNHDA and CDR2 SQIVND (reference sequence). CDR3 sequence: CASSFVAGRRGTEAFF. The CDR3 DNA reads TGTGCCAGTAGTTTCGTCGCAGGGCGCCGAGGCACTGAAGCTTTCTTT.

The rearrangement uses TRBV2 and TRBJ2-7; D not certain. The CDR3 loop spans 11 amino acids. Germline CDR1 reads SNHLY; CDR2 reads FYNNEI. Deletions cut 4 bases from V and 2 bases from J, with 3 bases between. For the CDR3, the DNA is TGTGCCAGCAGTGTCGCCTACGAGCAGTACTTC. The encoded protein is CASSVAYEQYF.

The gene calls are TRBV7-2 and TRBJ2-1; 8 nucleotides agree with TRBD1. Germline V gene lookup returns CDR1 SGHTA and CDR2 FQGNSA. The CDR3 contains 15 residues. Unmatched junction bases numbered 4, after V lost 1 base and J lost 5 bases. CDR3 nucleotides: TGTGCCAGCAGCTTAGTTGGGACAGGACACAATGAGCAGTTCTTC. This sequence encodes CASSLVGTGHNEQFF.

This rearrangement joins TRBV6-1 to TRBJ2-7; 7 positions match TRBD1. Germline V CDR1 and CDR2: MNHNS, SASEGT. V dropped 7 bases and J dropped 1; count of bases not matched to a gene: 7. The CDR3 is 14 residues long. DNA of the CDR3: TGTGCCAGCATCTCCCGGGGACAGTCCTACGAGCAGTACTTC. The encoded protein is CASISRGQSYEQYF.

The DNA of the CDR3 is TGTGCCAGCAGGTACAGAGACACCGGGGAGCTGTTTTTT. It specifies CASRYRDTGELFF. The V and J genes are TRBV7-2 and TRBJ2-2; D ambiguous. V lost 6 bases and J 3 bases, leaving 8 bases between the germline ends. Looked up from germline, CDR1 is SGHTA and CDR2 is FQGNSA. This CDR3 has 13 residues. The full variable domain, completed using reference TRBV7-2 and TRBJ2-2, is GAGVSQSPSNKVTEKGKDVELRCDPISGHTALYWYRQSLGQGLEFLIYFQGNSAPDKSGLPSDRFSAERTGGSVSTLTIQRTQQEDSAVYLCASRYRDTGELFFGEGSRLTVL.

V usage is TRBV6-1 and J usage is TRBJ2-1, with TRBD2 as a possible D gene (6 bases). V dropped 6 bases and J dropped 8 bases, with 20 bases sitting between them. The germline V gene has CDR1 MNHNS and CDR2 SASEGT. The CDR3 has 15 amino acids. The CDR3 is CASRTLAPFGYEQFF. In nucleotides, the CDR3 is TGTGCCAGCAGGACGCTAGCGCCTTTTGGGTATGAGCAGTTCTTC.

The gene calls are TRBV27 and TRBJ2-1, with 9 bases lining up with TRBD2. The CDR3 totals 14 residues. Germline CDR1 and CDR2: MNHEY and SMNVEV (reference sequence). Trimming at V came to 4 bases and at J to 7 bases, leaving 5 bases not matched to a gene. CDR3 loop: CASSSLAGRNEQFF. DNA of the CDR3: TGTGCCAGCAGTTCTCTAGCGGGGAGGAATGAGCAGTTCTTC.

The chain employs TRBV28 and TRBJ2-3; no clear D. V lost 6 bases and J lost 0, with 7 bases in between. Germline V lookup: CDR1 MDHEN, CDR2 SYDVKM. The CDR3 sequence is 13 residues long. The CDR3 spells CASRAESTDTQYF. The CDR3 DNA reads as TGTGCCAGCAGGGCGGAAAGCACAGATACGCAGTATTTT.

The chain carries TRBV19 and TRBJ2-1, with 10 nucleotides matching TRBD1. Germline V gives CDR1 LNHDA, CDR2 SQIVND (reference sequence). There are 16 residues in the CDR3. V lost 3 bases and J lost 8; bases outside the gene matches: 10. CDR3 DNA: TGTGCCAGTAGTATGTCTCCGGGACAGGGGATGGATGAGCAGTTCTTC. As protein: CASSMSPGQGMDEQFF. The whole variable domain, remainder taken from reference TRBV19 and TRBJ2-1, is DGGITQSPKYLFRKEGQNVTLSCEQNLNHDAMYWYRQDPGQGLRLIYYSQIVNDFQKGDIAEGYSVSREKKESFPLTVTSAQKNPTAFYLCASSMSPGQGMDEQFFGPGTRLTVL.

In its sample, this clone was seen once. The CDR3: CAAAGTVYLEQYF. The CDR3 nucleotides are TGTGCCGCCGCCGGGACAGTGTATCTCGAGCAGTACTTC. The J gene is TRBJ2-7, the V gene TRBV10-3, with 7 positions matching TRBD1. The CDR3 totals 13 residues. CDR1 is ENHRY and CDR2 is SYGVKD in the germline V gene. V dropped 11 bases and J dropped 6; count of bases not matched to a gene: 13.

The chain carries TRBV30 and TRBJ1-2; 7 nucleotides match TRBD1. Germline CDR1 is GTSNPN and CDR2 is SVGIG (reference sequence). V lost 6 bases and J lost 3; bases outside the gene matches: 1. CDR3 length equals 11 residues. The CDR3 DNA sequence: TGTGCCTGCGGACAGGACTATGGCTACACCTTC. Residues: CACGQDYGYTF.

J is TRBJ1-2 and V is TRBV4-2; 8 positions match TRBD1. CDR1 and CDR2 from the germline V gene are LGHNA and YNFKEQ. V dropped 5 bases and J dropped 7; count of bases not matched to a gene: 9. CDR3 length: 14 amino acids. The CDR3 loop reads CASSESDRAAGYTF. The CDR3 bases are TGTGCCAGCAGCGAATCGGACAGGGCTGCTGGCTACACCTTC.

Only one count was recorded for this clone. The chain employs TRBV7-6 and TRBJ2-1; 12 bases map to TRBD2. This CDR3 contains 16 residues. V was pared by 4 bases and J by 10 bases, with 11 bases of the junction left unmatched. Germline values: CDR1 SGHVS, CDR2 FNYEAQ. The CDR3 sequence: CASSSLTSGRNREQFF. Here the CDR3 DNA reads TGTGCCAGCAGCTCCCTGACTAGCGGGAGAAATCGCGAGCAGTTCTTC.

Only a few counts were recorded for this clone. This chain joins TRBV4-1 and TRBJ1-3; D gene unclear. CDR1 and CDR2 (germline): MGHRA, YSYEKL. V lost 1 base and J lost 9, with 10 bases in between. The CDR3 has 13 amino acids. The DNA for the CDR3 is TGCGCCAGCAGCCAAGCCCCCCTAAGCACCATATATTTT. Its translation is CASSQAPLSTIYF.

V is TRBV29-1 and J is TRBJ2-7; 10 nucleotides line up with TRBD2. Germline loops: CDR1 SQVTM, CDR2 ANQGSEA. Trimming at V came to 8 bases and at J to 6 bases, leaving 7 bases not matched to a gene. The CDR3 runs 12 residues. Here the CDR3 reads CSTRTSGGEQYF. The CDR3 DNA sequence: TGCAGCACCCGGACTAGCGGCGGCGAGCAGTACTTC.

This clone was recorded a few times. The J gene is TRBJ1-2, the V gene TRBV5-6; TRBD1 aligns across 8 bases. The CDR3 is 13 amino acids. V lost 2 bases, J lost 6 bases, and 3 bases stayed unmatched. Germline V gene data show CDR1 as SGHDT and CDR2 as YYEEEE. CDR3 amino acids: CASSLTRGHGYTF. The CDR3 nucleotides are TGTGCCAGCAGCTTAACCAGGGGGCATGGCTACACCTTC.

This sequence joins TRBV18 and TRBJ2-5, with no clear D. CDR3 length: 13 residues. CDR1 and CDR2 from the germline V gene are KGHSH and LQKENI. Trimming took off 5 bases at V and 0 bases at J, with 7 bases between the two ends. The CDR3 region is CASSTTNQETQYF. CDR3 coding DNA: TGTGCCAGCTCAACGACAAACCAAGAGACCCAGTACTTC. Full variable domain (rest looked up from reference TRBV18 and TRBJ2-5): NAGVMQNPRHLVRRRGQEARLRCSPMKGHSHVYWYRQLPEEGLKFMVYLQKENIIDESGMPKERFSAEFPKEGPSILRIQQVVRGDSAAYFCASSTTNQETQYFGPGTRLLVL.

The chain couples TRBV10-3 to TRBJ2-3; D is possibly TRBD2 (7 bases). Per germline, CDR1 ENHRY and CDR2 SYGVKD. The CDR3 runs to 14 residues. V lost 9 bases and J lost 2, with 15 bases in between. The CDR3 loop is CAIQRDTNTDTQYF. CDR3 sequence (DNA): TGTGCCATACAGCGGGACACAAACACAGATACGCAGTATTTT.

The V gene is TRBV2, the J gene TRBJ1-5; D unclear. Germline lookup yields CDR1 SNHLY and CDR2 FYNNEI. The CDR3 consists of 14 residues. V gave up 2 bases and J gave up 4 bases, with 9 bases separating them. The CDR3 sequence: CASSERAFNQPQHF. CDR3 nucleotides: TGTGCCAGCAGTGAACGAGCGTTTAATCAGCCCCAGCATTTT.

The chain recombines TRBV28 with TRBJ1-2, with 7 bases lining up with TRBD1. Germline V gene lookup returns CDR1 MDHEN and CDR2 SYDVKM. With V trimmed by 4 bases and J by 6 bases, 2 bases remained unmatched. CDR3 length equals 12 residues. The CDR3 DNA follows: TGTGCCAGCAGTTCGACAGGGAATGGCTACACCTTC. Encoded protein: CASSSTGNGYTF.

The chain combines TRBV6-1 with TRBJ1-5; the match to TRBD1 covers 7 bases. CDR1 and CDR2 from the germline V gene are MNHNS and SASEGT. V dropped 4 bases and J dropped 5; count of bases not matched to a gene: 11. This CDR3 comprises 16 residues. CDR3 in amino acids: CASSAYRRGLDQPQHF. CDR3 sequence (DNA): TGTGCCAGCAGTGCATACAGAAGGGGGCTGGATCAGCCCCAGCATTTT.

J is TRBJ2-3 and V is TRBV28; no clear D gene. Trimming cost V 5 bases and J 0 bases, with 12 bases left between them. Germline V lookup: CDR1 MDHEN, CDR2 SYDVKM. The CDR3 sequence is 15 residues long. CDR3 sequence: CASSLWSSSTDTQYF. For the CDR3, the DNA is TGTGCCAGCAGTCTCTGGAGTTCTAGCACAGATACGCAGTATTTT.

The J gene is TRBJ1-2, the V gene TRBV25-1, with TRBD1 matching over 7 bases. V shed 7 bases and J 6 bases; nucleotides not matched to a gene: 11. This CDR3 is built from 14 residues. Germline V gene data show CDR1 as MGHDK and CDR2 as SYGVNS. CDR3 DNA: TGTGCCAGCACCTCGACAGGGAGGATCCATGGCTACACCTTC. Protein: CASTSTGRIHGYTF.